This T cell receptor beta chain was retrieved from a study of blood T cells in healthy people across ages. Extraction of total RNA produced a minimum of 5.5 micrograms from each sample. From germline, CDR1 is MNHNS and CDR2 SASEGT. The length of the CDR3 is 16 residues. V lost 5 bases, J lost 6 bases, and 7 bases stayed unmatched. This clonotype was seen a few times. Primed by a sample-barcoded 5' primer and a J-beta primer mix, a second PCR proceeded for 7 to 11 cycles. From the 5' RACE reads, TCRdb called clonotypes with MiXCR, one entry per CDR3 protein. The data contain 700,000 or so distinct CDR3 sequences, 22% of them singletons.

V and J are TRBV6-1 and TRBJ2-3, with TRBD2 matching over 14 bases. Sequenced: blood. The sequence derives from a man aged 65 to 85 in good health. Here the CDR3 reads CASSFRTSGRKDTQYF. CDR3 DNA sequence: TGTGCCAGCAGTTTCCGGACTAGCGGGAGGAAGGATACGCAGTATTTT.